This T cell receptor (beta chain) was sequenced for a study of T cells after posttransplantation cyclophosphamide. Methotrexate plus calcineurin inhibitor accompanied controls' myeloablative marrow transplants; sampling was 1 year later. The data were produced by immunoSEQ multiplex PCR, yet TCRdb's version contains in-frame clones alone and is incomplete. The sample yields approximately 10,000 clones, more than 70% seen once. The clonotype was recovered from a male patient between 50 and 60 years old who received an allogeneic stem cell transplant from an unrelated donor, was CMV-positive, and had chronic GVHD only. Part of the T cells may come from the graft donor. Sequencing used PBMCs, obtained around 440 days after allogeneic stem cell transplant with calcineurin inhibitor and methotrexate.

The CDR3 DNA reads as TGTGCCAGCAGCTTTGACAGGGACTCACCCCTCCACTTT. Translated: CASSFDRDSPLHF. The V gene is TRBV5-5, the J gene TRBJ1-6; 7 bases are a match to TRBD1. Trimming took 2 bases from V and 10 from J; bases not matched to a gene: 3. The CDR3 loop spans 13 amino acids. Germline V gene data show CDR1 as SGHKS and CDR2 as YYEKEE (reference sequence). The complete variable domain, with remaining parts taken from reference TRBV5-5 and TRBJ1-6, reads DAGVTQSPTHLIKTRGQQVTLRCSPISGHKSVSWYQQVLGQGPQFIFQYYEKEERGRGNFPDRFSARQFPNYSSELNVNALLLGDSALYLCASSFDRDSPLHFGNGTRLTVT.